The clone carrying this T cell receptor (beta chain) was observed many times. This specimen belongs to a study of T cell repertoires in cytomegalovirus infection. From the reads, TCRdb called clonotypes with MiXCR, one entry per CDR3 protein. Found here are roughly 320,000 distinct CDR3 sequences, over 7.5% of them singletons; the top ten hold 3.5% to 4.5%. This receptor was taken from a human donor in good health (CMV status not recorded). Some clones in this sample may be carry-over from other donors' samples. Sequencing input: PBMCs.

The CDR3: CASSLGGRPYEKLFF. CDR3 bases: TGTGCCAGCAGCTTAGGGGGGAGACCTTATGAAAAACTGTTTTTT. The chain employs TRBV7-2 and TRBJ1-4; possibly TRBD1 for D (5 bases). CDR1 is SGHTA and CDR2 is FQGNSA in the germline V gene. V was cut by 1 base and J by 6 bases, with 12 bases left in between. This CDR3 contains 15 residues.